This passage covers 20 T cell receptor beta chains from one sample sequenced in a study of T cells after yellow fever vaccination. Using its own MiXCR run on the 5' RACE reads, TCRdb lists one record per CDR3 protein. The table lists a few hundred thousand distinct CDR3 sequences, 5.5% to 8.5% of them singletons, with approximately 1% in the top ten. The source material was CD4+ T cells sorted from PBMCs, sampled on the day of the yellow fever booster vaccination. All receptors derive from a man between 25 and 39 years old who received the YFV17D yellow fever vaccine.

This clonotype was counted ten times or more. The J gene is TRBJ2-7, the V gene TRBV13; 9 bases are shared with TRBD1. CDR1 is PRHDT and CDR2 is FYEKMQ in the germline V gene (reference sequence). Unmatched junction bases numbered 11, after V lost 5 bases and J lost 3 bases. The CDR3 runs to 16 residues. The CDR3 sequence: CASSPNNRGPHYEQYF. The CDR3 DNA sequence: TGTGCCAGCAGCCCCAATAACAGGGGGCCACACTACGAGCAGTACTTC.

The sample holds a few counts of this clonotype. Mismatch with germline at one junction end may stem from a read error. The chain recombines TRBV20-1 with TRBJ2-7, with TRBD2 matching over 12 bases. The CDR3 spans 17 residues. Germline values: CDR1 DFQATT, CDR2 SNEGSKA (reference sequence). The CDR3 DNA is TGCAGCGCTACGAGAGCTAGCGGGAGGGCCAGGGCCTACGAGCAGTACTTC. Its protein product is CSATRASGRARAYEQYF.

A few counts support this clonotype. V and J are TRBV7-2 and TRBJ2-7, with a weak D call TRBD2 (5 bases). This CDR3 is built from 15 residues. V shed 1 base and J shed 4 bases, with 14 bases lying between them. From germline, CDR1 is SGHTA and CDR2 FQGNSA. The CDR3 is CASSLDGERIYEQYF. DNA for the CDR3: TGTGCCAGCAGCTTAGACGGGGAGAGGATTTACGAGCAGTACTTC.

This clonotype was counted only a few times. This chain joins TRBV7-9 and TRBJ2-1; TRBD2 matches 9 bases. The CDR3 runs 16 residues. The junction had 11 bases not matched to a gene; V was cut back by 10 bases and J by 1 base. CDR1 is SEHNR, CDR2 FQNEAQ, per germline (reference sequence). The CDR3 region is CATWGVAGESYNEQFF. The DNA for the CDR3 is TGTGCCACCTGGGGGGTAGCGGGAGAGTCCTACAATGAGCAGTTCTTC.

The rearrangement links TRBV24-1 to TRBJ2-5; D gene uncertain. The ends were cut back, 6 bases at V and 2 bases at J, with 15 bases in the middle. Germline-derived CDR1 and CDR2 are KGHDR and SFDVKD. CDR3 size: 15 residues. CDR3 nucleotides: TGTGCCACCAGTTCCCCGGCTGGCAGACAAGAGACCCAGTACTTC. Translating it yields CATSSPAGRQETQYF.

Regarding this clonotype: Just one base apart from a much larger clone, this may be a read error. The V and J genes are TRBV7-2 and TRBJ1-5, with D perhaps matching TRBD1 (5 bases). The CDR3 is 14 amino acids. Germline V gives CDR1 SGHTA, CDR2 FQGNSA. Trimming removed 0 bases at V and 6 bases at J, with 9 bases between. CDR3 protein: CASSLAQGTQPQHF. The CDR3 DNA reads as TGTGCCAGCAGCTTAGCTCAGGGTACTCAGCCCCAGCATTTT.

V usage is TRBV15 and J usage is TRBJ2-5; D is undetermined. In germline, CDR1 is LNHNV, CDR2 YYDKDF (reference sequence). CDR3 length equals 14 residues. V was clipped by 5 bases and J by 8 bases, with 18 bases between them. The CDR3 nucleotides read TGTGCCACCAGCCCCGAGTTGGGCTTAGATACCCAGTACTTC. It specifies CATSPELGLDTQYF.

V usage is TRBV12-3 or TRBV12-4 and J usage is TRBJ1-5; the match to TRBD1 covers 7 bases. This CDR3 region has 13 residues. The trim removed 5 bases at V and 5 bases at J, leaving 3 bases unmatched. DNA of the CDR3: TGTGCCAGCAGTCCCCAGGGGGATCAGCCCCAGCATTTT. Translated: CASSPQGDQPQHF.

The V and J genes are TRBV11-2 and TRBJ1-1; D is uncertain. V dropped 3 bases and J dropped 10 bases, with 9 bases sitting between them. The CDR3 totals 11 residues. Per the germline V gene, CDR1 is SGHAT and CDR2 is FQNNGV. Written as DNA, the CDR3 is TGTGCCAGCAGCTTGGGGAGTTCAGCTTTCTTT. This sequence encodes CASSLGSSAFF.

In this sample, this clonotype turned up a few times. This chain connects TRBV23-1 to TRBJ2-5; possible D gene TRBD2, 6 bases. TRBV23-1 is an ORF for which the function is uncertain. V dropped 10 bases and J dropped 3 bases, with 21 bases sitting between them. The CDR3 is 15 residues long. CDR3 in DNA: TGCGCCACCTGCCCCCACCACAAGCGGGAAGAGACCCAGTACTTC. Translation gives CATCPHHKREETQYF.

This clonotype has a count of ten or more. The J gene is TRBJ2-5, the V gene TRBV27, with 12 bases matching TRBD2. The trim removed 3 bases at V and 2 bases at J, leaving 4 bases unmatched. The CDR3 is made up of 16 amino acids. Germline-derived CDR1 and CDR2 are MNHEY and SMNVEV (reference sequence). CDR3 sequence (DNA): TGTGCCAGCAGTTTCAGGACTAGCGGGAAACAAGAGACCCAGTACTTC. As protein: CASSFRTSGKQETQYF.

V usage is TRBV5-1 and J usage is TRBJ2-1; TRBD2 matches 8 bases. The trim removed 4 bases at V and 10 bases at J, leaving 7 bases unmatched. The CDR3 spans 13 residues. The germline V gene has CDR1 SGHRS and CDR2 YFSETQ. CDR3 amino acids: CASSPGTRMEQFF. As DNA, the CDR3 is TGCGCCAGCAGCCCCGGGACTAGAATGGAGCAGTTCTTC.

This clonotype has ten or more counts. The rearrangement links TRBV12-3 or TRBV12-4 to TRBJ2-1, with 7 bases that match TRBD1. CDR3 length: 12 residues. Losses at the gene ends were 8 bases for V and 11 bases for J; bases not matched to a gene: 9. CDR3 residues: CASATGSTQQFF. The DNA for the CDR3 is TGTGCCAGCGCGACAGGGTCAACCCAGCAGTTCTTC.

This sequence joins TRBV7-8 and TRBJ2-5; 7 nucleotides agree with TRBD1. Germline V lookup: CDR1 SGHVS, CDR2 FQNEAQ. This CDR3 is 15 amino acids long. The V segment lost 4 bases and the J segment 4 bases; nucleotides outside the gene matches: 9. CDR3: CASSSNRGSTETQYF. DNA of the CDR3: TGTGCCAGCAGCTCGAACAGGGGAAGTACAGAGACCCAGTACTTC.

This clonotype was observed at least ten times. The chain couples TRBV10-3 to TRBJ2-1, with 12 positions matching TRBD2. V lost 4 bases to trimming and J lost 7 bases; unmatched junction nucleotides: 8. This CDR3 comprises 16 residues. Germline CDR1 ENHRY, CDR2 SYGVKD. CDR3 sequence reads: CAISASRTSGENEQFF. CDR3 sequence (DNA): TGTGCCATCAGTGCATCGAGGACTAGCGGGGAGAATGAGCAGTTCTTC.

The sample holds a few counts of this clonotype. The V call is TRBV15, the J call TRBJ2-7, with TRBD2 matching over 10 bases. This CDR3 contains 12 residues. Germline V gives CDR1 LNHNV, CDR2 YYDKDF (reference sequence). Losses at the gene ends were 4 bases for V and 7 bases for J; bases not matched to a gene: 1. In DNA, the CDR3 is TGTGCCACCAGCATAGCGGGAGGAGAGCAGTACTTC. Encoded protein: CATSIAGGEQYF.

The chain couples TRBV7-2 to TRBJ2-5, with 8 bases lining up with TRBD2. The V and J ends lost 5 bases and 1 base, in that order; junction bases with no gene match: 6. CDR1 is SGHTA and CDR2 is FQGNSA in the germline V gene. The CDR3 consists of 15 residues. CDR3 coding DNA: TGTGCCAGCAGCCGCAGCGGGAGCCTCCAAGAGACCCAGTACTTC. Translation gives CASSRSGSLQETQYF.

This clonotype was observed at least ten times. The chain has TRBV12-3 or TRBV12-4 and TRBJ1-1, with D maybe TRBD1 (6 bases). V was trimmed by 3 bases and J by 5 bases, leaving 10 bases between them. This CDR3 is built from 13 residues. CDR3 DNA sequence: TGTGCCAGCAGTTTGAACAGGGATACTGAAGCTTTCTTT. It translates to CASSLNRDTEAFF.

The rearrangement links TRBV10-3 to TRBJ2-1; D is unclear. V was trimmed by 4 bases and J by 6 bases, leaving 7 bases between them. Germline V gene sequence: CDR1 ENHRY, CDR2 SYGVKD. The CDR3 covers 12 residues. The CDR3 region is CAISGVSNEQFF. As DNA, the CDR3 is TGTGCCATCAGTGGGGTTAGCAATGAGCAGTTCTTC.

This clonotype was seen a handful of times. The rearrangement uses TRBV7-2 and TRBJ2-7; TRBD2 matches 7 bases. Trimming took 4 bases from V and 4 from J; bases not matched to a gene: 13. The CDR3 is 16 residues long. CDR1 SGHTA and CDR2 FQGNSA come from the germline V gene. The CDR3 reads CASSSVSASGTYEQYF. The CDR3 region has the DNA TGTGCCAGCAGCTCCGTTTCGGCTAGCGGAACTTACGAGCAGTACTTC.